Given below is one T cell receptor beta chain in context. As yet, its antigen is unknown. CDR3 length: 16 residues. The ends lost 9 bases at V and 5 bases at J; junction bases unmatched: 19. In germline, CDR1 is MNHEY, CDR2 SVGAGI. The source of the sample is a study of post-analysis software for immune sequencing data. For the study at large: Disease trajectories encompassed relapsing-remitting, secondary progressive and progressive-relapsing multiple sclerosis. Study results and caveats: Patients carried 4 or 5 TRBV segments more frequently than controls did, and TRBV5-6, TRBV5-1 and TRBV20-1 were among them. Samples made in the same batch grouped tightly together by F measure. Patients with multiple sclerosis recorded significantly lower normalized Chao1 diversity than controls, the study found.

TCR beta cDNA libraries included unique molecular identifiers. Using its own MiXCR run on the PCR reads, TCRdb lists one record per CDR3 protein. The table records 600,000 to 750,000 distinct CDR3 sequences, approximately 59% of them present only once. The clonotype originates from a girl aged 2 to 9 with multiple sclerosis. The sample consisted of blood. The gene calls are TRBV6-5 and TRBJ2-7; 7 nucleotides match TRBD2. The CDR3 loop reads CASHVLSSGNRDEQYF. The CDR3 DNA is TGTGCCAGTCACGTTCTGTCTAGCGGAAACCGCGACGAGCAGTACTTC.